This T cell receptor (beta chain) was found in a study of blood T cells in healthy people across ages. It was approximately 10 milliliters of peripheral blood that were drawn from each donor. Overall study findings and caveats: It was found that TCR beta diversity correlated strongly with the percentage of naive T cells.

V lost 0 bases to trimming and J lost 6 bases, with 8 bases between them. Per germline, CDR1 SEHNR and CDR2 FQNEAQ (reference sequence). This CDR3 has 13 residues. Only a few counts were recorded for this clonotype. The antigen is not known. Next came a second PCR, run for 7 to 11 cycles, which used a sample-barcoded 5' primer along with a J-beta primer mix. TCRdb redid the calling of the 5' RACE reads with MiXCR, one entry per CDR3 protein. The table lists 1,100,000 or so distinct CDR3 sequences, 45% of them singletons. Sequencing was done on a sample of blood. The clonotype comes from a woman aged 55-70 years in good health. The chain uses TRBV7-9 and TRBJ1-1, with D tentatively TRBD1 (6 bases). The CDR3: CASSLAGGAEAFF. CDR3 nucleotides: TGTGCCAGCAGCTTAGCTGGGGGCGCTGAAGCTTTCTTT.